A selection of T cell receptor beta chains follows, all from one sample in a study of CDR3 diversity in severe acne. MiXCR, run by TCRdb on the PCR reads, gives a single entry per CDR3 protein. The sample lists over 85,000 distinct CDR3 sequences, approximately 47% seen once, with 12% in the top ten. The sample comprised blood. The origin of the receptors is a male donor with acne. Both conserved end residues are part of each CDR3. A D gene is named only where the DNA matches it firmly. Not all rows give a size; the values are once, few, many and, for expanded clones, a class.

v_call,j_call,d_call,clone_size,cdr3_nt,cdr3_aa
TRBV7-9,TRBJ2-7,.,.,TGTGCCAGCAGCCCCCGGAAAGGGGACTCCTACGAGCAGTACTTC,CASSPRKGDSYEQYF
TRBV12-3/TRBV12-4,TRBJ1-5,TRBD1,once,TGTGCCAGCAGCCGGGACAGGGGGAACAATCAGCCCCAGCATTTT,CASSRDRGNNQPQHF
TRBV20-1,TRBJ2-6,.,.,TGCAGTGCTACTGTGGGAGGGGGCGCAAATGGGGCCAACGTCCTGACTTTC,CSATVGGGANGANVLTF
TRBV28,TRBJ1-1,.,once,TGTGCCAGCAGTTTTTCCCCGCATGAAGCTTTCTTT,CASSFSPHEAFF
TRBV7-9,TRBJ2-7,.,.,TGTGCCAGCAGCTCCCCGCTGAGAGCCTACGAGCAGTACTTC,CASSSPLRAYEQYF
TRBV4-2,TRBJ2-1,TRBD1,once,TGTGTCAGCAGCCATTCGGGGACAGGGGGCGATGAGCAGTTCTTC,CVSSHSGTGGDEQFF
TRBV7-2,TRBJ2-5,TRBD1,.,TGTGCCAGCAGCTTACTTGGGACAGGGGCGGAGACCCAGTACTTC,CASSLLGTGAETQYF
TRBV28,TRBJ1-1,.,few,TGTGCCAGCAGTAGTCTTCCGGACCGACCAAACACTGAAGCTTTCTTT,CASSSLPDRPNTEAFF
TRBV20-1,TRBJ2-7,TRBD1,once,TGCAGTGCTAGAGATCACGGGACAGGGGAGCAGTACTTC,CSARDHGTGEQYF
TRBV4-3,TRBJ1-5,.,.,TGCGCCAGCAGCCAAATACAGGGAAGCGGCAATCAGCCCCAGCATTTT,CASSQIQGSGNQPQHF
TRBV5-1,TRBJ2-1,.,many,TGCGCCAGCAGCTTGGCCTTATTAAGTGAGCAGTTCTTC,CASSLALLSEQFF
TRBV29-1,TRBJ2-7,.,many,TGCAGCGTTGGGGGCAACGAGCAGTACTTC,CSVGGNEQYF
TRBV7-9,TRBJ2-1,.,few,TGTGCCAGCAGCTTAGTAGGCGCGGTCTACAATGAGCAGTTCTTC,CASSLVGAVYNEQFF
TRBV7-3,TRBJ2-1,.,few,TGTGCCAGCAGCTTACAGGGGATAAGTCACAATGAGCAGTTCTTC,CASSLQGISHNEQFF
TRBV9,TRBJ1-3,TRBD1,.,TGTGCCAGCAGCGTAGGGCAGGGGGCTGGAAACACCATATATTTT,CASSVGQGAGNTIYF
TRBV6-5,TRBJ2-2,TRBD1,many,TGTGCCAGCAGTTATACCGGGACAGGGGTTCTCGCCGGGGAGCTGTTTTTT,CASSYTGTGVLAGELFF
TRBV28,TRBJ1-6,TRBD1,many,TGTGCCAGCAGCCGGACAGGGCTTAATTCACCCCTCCACTTT,CASSRTGLNSPLHF
TRBV20-1,TRBJ2-7,TRBD2,.,TGCAGTGCTAGGGCTATTACTAGCGGGAGGGAAAAACCCTACGAGCAGTACTTC,CSARAITSGREKPYEQYF
TRBV12-3/TRBV12-4,TRBJ2-3,TRBD1,.,TGTGCCAGCAGTTCCTCTGGGACAGGGGGCGAGAATTTT,CASSSSGTGGENF
TRBV6-5,TRBJ2-6,.,few,TGTGCCAGCAGTTTAACACTACAACCGTCTGGGGCCAACGTCCTGACTTTC,CASSLTLQPSGANVLTF
TRBV10-3,TRBJ2-7,.,.,TGTGCCATCAGTTATTCCTACGAGCAGTACTTC,CAISYSYEQYF
TRBV7-2,TRBJ2-7,TRBD1,.,TGTGCCAGCAGCTTGGACCAGGGGGCGGATTCCTACGAGCAGTACTTC,CASSLDQGADSYEQYF
TRBV29-1,TRBJ1-1,TRBD1,.,TGCAGCGTTGAAGAGATAGAACAGGGGGTTGGTGAAGCTTTCTTT,CSVEEIEQGVGEAFF
TRBV27,TRBJ1-1,.,.,TGTGCCAGCTGGGCCGGTGGAGGGGTGAACACTGAAGCTTTCTTT,CASWAGGGVNTEAFF
TRBV6-4,TRBJ2-3,TRBD2,many,TGTGCCAGCAGTGACTCGACTAGCGGGAGTGATACGCAGTATTTT,CASSDSTSGSDTQYF
TRBV5-1,TRBJ1-2,TRBD1,many,TGCGCCAGCAGCCCACAGGAGGGGGCGGACTATGGCTACACCTTC,CASSPQEGADYGYTF
TRBV20-1,TRBJ2-3,TRBD1,.,TGCAGTGCGGGACAGGGGAGGGTGACAGATACGCAGTATTTT,CSAGQGRVTDTQYF
TRBV7-8,TRBJ1-1,.,.,TGTGCCAGCAGCAATAAACGGGTATTCAACACTGAAGCTTTCTTT,CASSNKRVFNTEAFF
TRBV7-3,TRBJ2-1,TRBD2,.,TGTGCCAGCGGGTCCCTAGCGGGAGGGCCAGTTGAGCAGTTCTTC,CASGSLAGGPVEQFF
TRBV4-1,TRBJ1-2,TRBD1,few,TGCGCCAGCAGCCAAGATCAACAGGGGTCCTATGGCTACACCTTC,CASSQDQQGSYGYTF
TRBV6-2/TRBV6-3,TRBJ2-5,.,.,TGTGCCAGCAGTGTAAGACAGAACCAAGAGACCCAGTACTTC,CASSVRQNQETQYF
TRBV2,TRBJ1-1,.,few,TGTGCCAGCAGACGGGGACCTGGTGGCACTGAAGCTTTCTTT,CASRRGPGGTEAFF
TRBV7-8,TRBJ2-5,.,.,TGTGCCAGCAGCTTAATGGACAGAAGAGAGACCCAGTACTTC,CASSLMDRRETQYF
TRBV27,TRBJ2-7,.,.,TGTGCCAGCAGCCCCGACTGGCCTAATGAGCAGTACTTC,CASSPDWPNEQYF
TRBV20-1,TRBJ2-7,TRBD2,.,TGCAGTGCTCTTAATCTAGCGGGGGACTCCTACGAGCAGTACTTC,CSALNLAGDSYEQYF
TRBV25-1,TRBJ1-4,.,.,TGTGCCAGCAGTGAGGGGATTGCAACTAATGAAAAACTGTTTTTT,CASSEGIATNEKLFF
TRBV9,TRBJ2-2,.,once,TGTGCCAGCAGCGTAGGGCACCTAAACACCGGGGAGCTGTTTTTT,CASSVGHLNTGELFF
TRBV10-3,TRBJ1-2,.,many,TGTGCCATCTCGGACGGTTTAGTCTATGGCTACACCTTC,CAISDGLVYGYTF
TRBV10-3,TRBJ2-6,.,.,TGTGCCAGCATGACTGGGGCCAACGTCCTGACTTTC,CASMTGANVLTF
TRBV15,TRBJ1-1,.,.,TGTGCCACCAGCAGAGGGGCAGGTGAAGCTTTCTTT,CATSRGAGEAFF
TRBV6-9,TRBJ2-7,TRBD2,many,TGTGCCTGTAAATTCCCGGGACTAGCGGGACCCTCCTACGAGCAGTACTTC,CACKFPGLAGPSYEQYF
TRBV5-1,TRBJ2-5,TRBD1,.,TGCGCCAGCAGCCCAAGGACAGGGGAGGCCCAGTACTTC,CASSPRTGEAQYF
TRBV4-2,TRBJ2-3,TRBD1,many,TGTGCCAGCAGCCAAGATTCGGGACAGGGGTCCACAGATACGCAGTATTTT,CASSQDSGQGSTDTQYF
TRBV19,TRBJ2-7,.,.,TGTGCCAGTAGTATTTCTTCGGGACTTCCTTACGAGCAGTACTTC,CASSISSGLPYEQYF
TRBV5-1,TRBJ1-1,.,once,TGCGCCAGCAGCTTTACTAAGACGATGGGGGCTCTAATGAACACTGAAGCTTTCTTT,CASSFTKTMGALMNTEAFF
TRBV19,TRBJ1-5,.,.,TGTAAAAAAAGTCAGACACATAGCAATCAGCCCCAGCATTTT,CKKSQTHSNQPQHF
TRBV7-9,TRBJ1-5,TRBD1,.,TGTGCCAGCAGCTTAACAGGGGGGAATCAGCCCCGGCATTTT,CASSLTGGNQPRHF
TRBV5-4,TRBJ2-3,TRBD2,.,TGTGCCAGCGGCTGGACTAGCGGGAGAGGATGGGGCACAGATACGCAGTATTTT,CASGWTSGRGWGTDTQYF
TRBV6-1,TRBJ1-1,.,few,TGTGCCAGCAGTGAGCCAGGGAAAAACACTGAAGCTTTCTTT,CASSEPGKNTEAFF
TRBV14,TRBJ1-2,.,.,TGTGCCAGCAGCCAAGTTTTACGGCCCGAAGGCTACACCTTC,CASSQVLRPEGYTF
TRBV5-8,TRBJ2-7,TRBD2,medium-sized,TGTGCCAGCAGCACGGGACTAGCGGGAGGCGACGAGCAGTACTTC,CASSTGLAGGDEQYF
TRBV11-2,TRBJ2-7,TRBD2,.,TGTGCCAGCAGCTTAGATTTCCTGACTAGCGGCTACGAGCAGTACTTC,CASSLDFLTSGYEQYF
TRBV11-2,TRBJ2-7,TRBD1,once,TGTGCCAGCAGCCAAGACAGGGGGCATGAGCAGTACTTC,CASSQDRGHEQYF
TRBV10-3,TRBJ1-6,.,.,TGTGCCATCAGTGAGAGGGGTCGAGTGAGCTCCTATAATTCACCCCTCCACTTT,CAISERGRVSSYNSPLHF
TRBV7-2,TRBJ2-7,.,many,TGTGCCAGCAGCTTACCCGTGACAGAGCGATCCTACGAGCAGTACTTC,CASSLPVTERSYEQYF
TRBV24-1,TRBJ1-5,.,few,TGTGCCACCAGTGACTGGACTGGTAATCAGCCCCAGCATTTT,CATSDWTGNQPQHF
TRBV2,TRBJ2-2,.,.,TGTGCCAGCAGTGGGGTCCCCCAGCGGGCCGGGGAGCTGTTTTTT,CASSGVPQRAGELFF
TRBV6-2/TRBV6-3,TRBJ2-5,TRBD1,.,TGTGCCAGCACCCACGCCGGACAGGGGGCGCCGGAGACCCAGTACTTC,CASTHAGQGAPETQYF
TRBV10-1,TRBJ2-5,.,.,TGCGCCAGCAGCTTAACGGGAAGGGGCAGCCAGACCCAGTACTTC,CASSLTGRGSQTQYF
TRBV2,TRBJ2-5,TRBD1,many,TGTGCCAGCAGTGACCTCGGGACAGACCAAGAGACCCAGTACTTC,CASSDLGTDQETQYF